These 10 T cell receptor beta chains were all obtained from the same sample, sequenced in a study of T cells of healthy individuals. Each CDR3 protein gets one entry after TCRdb re-called the 5' RACE reads with MiXCR. The table includes about 60,000 distinct CDR3 sequences, around 15% detected once. The receptor source for this set is a human donor in good health.

This clonotype appeared a few times. The chain carries TRBV7-9 and TRBJ1-4; 9 nucleotides line up with TRBD1. The germline V gene encodes CDR1 SEHNR and CDR2 FQNEAQ (reference sequence). The junction had 14 bases not matched to a gene; V was cut back by 5 bases and J by 7 bases. CDR3 length: 17 amino acids. CDR3 in DNA: TGTGCCAGCAGCATCCGACAGGGGGAAGGGAAGCGTGAAAAACTGTTTTTT. This translates into CASSIRQGEGKREKLFF.

In its sample, this clonotype was seen a few times. The chain uses TRBV4-1 and TRBJ2-5, with a possible D match to TRBD2 (6 bases). The CDR3 loop spans 16 amino acids. Germline-derived CDR1 and CDR2 are MGHRA and YSYEKL. Trimming took 0 bases from V and 4 from J, leaving 15 bases between them. In DNA, the CDR3 is TGCGCCAGCAGCCAAGAAGGGACGGGAGCAGGAGAGACCCAGTACTTC. Protein sequence: CASSQEGTGAGETQYF.

This clonotype was seen at least ten times. CDR3 loop: CSAGGLAMGEGYEQYF. The CDR3 region has the DNA TGCAGTGCTGGGGGACTAGCTATGGGAGAGGGGTACGAGCAGTACTTC. The chain has TRBV20-1 and TRBJ2-7; 9 positions match TRBD2. V dropped 5 bases and J dropped 4; count of bases not matched to a gene: 15. This CDR3 has 16 amino acids. Germline CDR1 and CDR2: DFQATT and SNEGSKA (reference sequence).

The genes are TRBV2 and TRBJ1-5, with 8 bases lining up with TRBD1. Germline loops: CDR1 SNHLY, CDR2 FYNNEI. This CDR3 has 16 amino acids. The V gene end was trimmed by 6 bases and the J gene end by 3 bases; junction bases not matched to a gene: 10. CDR3 sequence (DNA): TGTGCCAGCAGGGCGGCACCGGGACAGGTCAATCAGCCCCAGCATTTT. It encodes CASRAAPGQVNQPQHF. Filled out from reference TRBV2 and TRBJ1-5, the complete variable domain reads EPEVTQTPSHQVTQMGQEVILRCVPISNHLYFYWYRQILGQKVEFLVSFYNNEISEKSEIFDDQFSVERPDGSNFTLKIRSTKLEDSAMYFCASRAAPGQVNQPQHFGDGTRLSIL.

This clonotype was picked up many times. This rearrangement joins TRBV4-3 to TRBJ2-2; D may be TRBD1 or TRBD2 (5 bases each). Trimming took 0 bases from V and 0 from J, leaving 11 bases between them. The CDR3 has 17 residues. The germline V gene has CDR1 LGHNA and CDR2 YSLEER. For the CDR3, the DNA is TGCGCCAGCAGCCAAGATCACGGGGCGGCGAACACCGGGGAGCTGTTTTTT. Translating gives CASSQDHGAANTGELFF.

This clonotype was picked up a small number of times. The chain combines TRBV20-1 with TRBJ2-5, with TRBD2 matching over 8 bases. V lost 3 bases, J lost 2 bases, and 11 bases stayed unmatched. The CDR3 consists of 16 residues. Germline V gene data show CDR1 as DFQATT and CDR2 as SNEGSKA (reference sequence). The DNA of the CDR3 is TGCAGTGCTAGGGCGTATAGCGGGGCGTTGCAAGAGACCCAGTACTTC. The encoded protein is CSARAYSGALQETQYF.

The gene calls are TRBV27 and TRBJ2-5, with a weak D call TRBD1 (6 bases). The germline CDR1 and CDR2 sequences are MNHEY and SMNVEV (reference sequence). The CDR3 runs 14 residues. V was shortened by 0 bases and J by 5 bases, with 10 bases between the two germline ends. The chain's CDR3 is CASSLSTGLETQYF. For the CDR3, the DNA is TGTGCCAGCAGTTTATCAACAGGGTTGGAGACCCAGTACTTC.

Points on this clonotype: At one end the junction does not follow the germline gene, possibly because of a read error. This chain uses TRBV28 with TRBJ2-7; 10 bases are shared with TRBD1. The CDR3 has 13 residues. CDR1 and CDR2 from the germline V gene are MDHEN and SYDVKM. The CDR3 DNA reads TGTGCCAGCAGTTCGCTCTCCCCGGGGACAGGGGACTTC. Residues: CASSSLSPGTGDF.

This clonotype was detected many times. The rearrangement links TRBV27 to TRBJ1-5; D is unclear. The CDR3 has 13 residues. V was clipped by 5 bases and J by 13 bases, with 18 bases between them. Germline V gene sequence: CDR1 MNHEY, CDR2 SMNVEV (reference sequence). The CDR3 reads CASSPRPGGPQHF. DNA of the CDR3: TGTGCCAGCAGTCCCCGGCCGGGAGGGCCTCAGCATTTT.

This clonotype showed up just a few times. The chain is built from TRBV15 and TRBJ1-6, with D perhaps matching TRBD1 (6 bases). Germline-derived CDR1 and CDR2 are LNHNV and YYDKDF (reference sequence). The CDR3 spans 14 residues. V lost 7 bases to trimming and J lost 8 bases, with 15 bases between them. The CDR3 sequence is CATKLGQQHSPLHF. CDR3 bases: TGTGCCACCAAATTAGGACAGCAACATTCACCCCTCCACTTT.